The 10 T cell receptor beta chains below come from one sample, sequenced in a study of regulatory T cells in long-lasting Graves disease. Time point given: persistent/refractory GD, antithyroid drugs over 5 years with positive TRAb. Scientists built the TCR library using RNA that was extracted from PBMCs. Arm-PCR of CDR3 regions and iRepertoire HTBI primers were used to build TCR beta libraries. TCRdb reanalysed the multiplex PCR reads using MiXCR and keeps one entry per CDR3 protein. The table has roughly 470,000 distinct CDR3 sequences, under 25% seen once. The source material was peripheral blood mononuclear cells (PBMCs), sampled when the disease was refractory, from a patient treated with antithyroid drugs. The receptor set was obtained from a female donor with Graves disease.

This clonotype appeared a few times. The genes are TRBV7-8 and TRBJ1-1; TRBD1 agrees at 9 bases. Germline-derived CDR1 and CDR2 are SGHVS and FQNEAQ. V trimming: 0 bases; J trimming: 3 bases; junction bases outside the gene matches: 5. The CDR3 is 16 residues long. The CDR3 loop reads CASSLAMDRGDTEAFF. CDR3 nucleotides: TGTGCCAGCAGCTTAGCAATGGACAGGGGTGACACTGAAGCTTTCTTT.

A few counts support this clonotype. The chain is built from TRBV19 and TRBJ2-7; 8 positions agree with TRBD1. J lost 6 bases, V lost 4 bases, and 8 bases had no gene match. Per germline, CDR1 LNHDA and CDR2 SQIVND (reference sequence). The CDR3 has 14 residues. CDR3 bases: TGTGCCAGTAGTAGCCCCTTGACAGGGGTCGAGCAGTACTTC. Protein: CASSSPLTGVEQYF.

In this sample, this clonotype turned up many times. The CDR3 loop is CASRAANTGELFF. In nucleotides, the CDR3 is TGTGCCAGCAGGGCAGCAAACACCGGGGAGCTGTTTTTT. The chain couples TRBV2 to TRBJ2-2, with D unresolved. CDR3 length: 13 amino acids. The germline CDR1 and CDR2 sequences are SNHLY and FYNNEI. Trimming removed 6 bases at V and 2 bases at J, with 7 bases between.

This clonotype was picked up a small number of times. The chain recombines TRBV7-9 with TRBJ2-5; TRBD1 matches 10 bases. From germline, CDR1 is SEHNR and CDR2 FQNEAQ (reference sequence). The CDR3 is 14 residues long. V gave up 4 bases and J gave up 4 bases; unmatched junction bases: 3. This chain's CDR3 is CASSWDRGGETQYF. For the CDR3, the DNA is TGTGCCAGCAGCTGGGACAGGGGAGGAGAGACCCAGTACTTC.

This clonotype was counted at least ten times. The chain employs TRBV20-1 and TRBJ2-5; 7 bases match TRBD1. CDR1 is DFQATT, CDR2 SNEGSKA, per germline (reference sequence). This CDR3 is 12 amino acids long. J was trimmed by 4 bases and V by 8 bases; bases with no gene match: 7. The CDR3 region is CSSPRGRETQYF. For the CDR3, the DNA is TGCAGTTCCCCCAGGGGGAGAGAGACCCAGTACTTC.

Ten or more counts support this clonotype. The CDR3 DNA reads as TGCGCCAGCAGCCCCGGAGGAAACACCATATATTTT. Protein product: CASSPGGNTIYF. V gene TRBV10-1 combines with J gene TRBJ1-3; D ambiguous. V was trimmed by 6 bases and J by 4 bases, leaving 7 bases between them. CDR1 is WNHNN and CDR2 is SYGVQD in the germline V gene (reference sequence). This CDR3 has 12 residues.

This clonotype was picked up a small number of times. V is TRBV7-2 and J is TRBJ2-1; no definite D call. Trimming removed 1 base from V and 9 bases from J, with 7 bases in between. CDR3 size: 12 residues. Looked up from germline, CDR1 is SGHTA and CDR2 is FQGNSA. The CDR3: CASSLGVGEQFF. For the CDR3, the DNA is TGTGCCAGCAGCTTAGGCGTGGGTGAGCAGTTCTTC.

In this sample, this clonotype turned up many times. The V and J genes are TRBV5-1 and TRBJ1-1; D unclear. CDR3 size: 15 residues. The germline V and J ends were trimmed by 4 bases and 0 bases, with 13 bases remaining between them. Germline V gene data show CDR1 as SGHRS and CDR2 as YFSETQ. CDR3 amino acids: CASSREEDLNTEAFF. The CDR3 nucleotides read TGCGCCAGCAGCCGTGAGGAGGACCTGAACACTGAAGCTTTCTTT.

This chain joins TRBV5-4 and TRBJ2-2; D possibly uses TRBD1 or TRBD2 (5 bases each). Germline-derived CDR1 and CDR2 are SGHNT and YYREEE (reference sequence). The CDR3 totals 14 residues. Trimming cost V 0 bases and J 6 bases, with 9 bases left between them. This CDR3 is CASSLGLGAGELFF. CDR3 bases: TGTGCCAGCAGCTTGGGGCTGGGGGCCGGGGAGCTGTTTTTT.

Of note for this clonotype: Given the absence of the conserved phenylalanine or tryptophan at the CDR3 end, a read error is likely. No DNA is shown, since the ends of the CDR3 on it are uncertain; the CDR3 is the one TCRdb lists. The chain carries TRBV4-1 and TRBJ2-7; TRBD1 was called by the table and not checked on the DNA. A total of 16 residues make up the CDR3, ends included. Germline V gives CDR1 MGHRA, CDR2 YSYEKL. CDR3 loop: CASSQPRDRRSYEKYL.